The next 7 T cell receptor beta chains were all read from a single sample in a study of identical twins. TCRdb re-called the 5' RACE reads through MiXCR, storing one row per CDR3 protein. The top ten hold less than 2% of the sample, which has under 250,000 distinct CDR3 sequences, less than 8% seen once. The same sample was also studied in work on yellow fever vaccine responses in identical twins.

The sample comprised memory (CD45RO+) T cells sorted from blood. These receptors were collected from a young woman in good health.

Only a few counts were recorded for this clonotype. DNA for the CDR3: TGTGCCAGCAGCAAGGTCGGCGCAGCCTACGAGCAGTACTTC. Its protein is CASSKVGAAYEQYF. The chain links TRBV5-5 to TRBJ2-7; D is unclear. V was shortened by 4 bases and J by 2 bases, with 13 bases between the two germline ends. The CDR3 spans 14 residues. CDR1 and CDR2 (germline): SGHKS, YYEKEE (reference sequence).

This clonotype appeared a few times. The rearrangement uses TRBV28 and TRBJ1-5, with D possibly matching TRBD1 (6 bases). V shed 6 bases and J shed 6 bases, with 18 bases lying between them. CDR3 length equals 15 residues. The germline gives CDR1 MDHEN, CDR2 SYDVKM. In DNA, the CDR3 is TGTGCCAGCAGCTTTAGACAGGCCATGGTTCAGCCCCAGCATTTT. Translation gives CASSFRQAMVQPQHF.

This clonotype was detected ten times or more. The rearrangement joins TRBV12-3 or TRBV12-4 to TRBJ2-1, with D possibly being TRBD2 (6 bases). V was clipped by 6 bases and J by 15 bases, with 18 bases between them. The CDR3 totals 12 residues. DNA of the CDR3: TGTGCCAGCAGCACCCGGGCCGACGGGGGGTTCTTC. Translated, it gives CASSTRADGGFF.

The chain combines TRBV30 with TRBJ2-7; 7 positions agree with TRBD1. Germline CDR1 GTSNPN, CDR2 SVGIG (reference sequence). The CDR3 totals 15 residues. V lost 3 bases and J lost 2; bases outside the gene matches: 10. CDR3 DNA sequence: TGTGCCTGGAGATCCCGGCGGACAGGTACCTACGAGCAGTACTTC. Translating gives CAWRSRRTGTYEQYF.

The V call is TRBV10-3, the J call TRBJ1-1; D not certain. Trimming cost V 0 bases and J 3 bases, with 11 bases left between them. Germline values: CDR1 ENHRY, CDR2 SYGVKD. This CDR3 comprises 15 residues. The CDR3 spells CAISESMLRYTEAFF. DNA of the CDR3: TGTGCCATCAGTGAGTCGATGCTCAGGTACACTGAAGCTTTCTTT.

J is TRBJ2-5 and V is TRBV2; 9 nucleotides line up with TRBD1. The J segment lost 10 bases and the V segment lost 4 bases, leaving 7 bases of the junction unmatched. There are 13 residues in the CDR3. CDR1 SNHLY and CDR2 FYNNEI come from the germline V gene. DNA of the CDR3: TGTGCCAGCAGTGGGGGGACAGGGAAAGGCCAGTACTTC. It yields the protein CASSGGTGKGQYF.

This sequence joins TRBV10-3 and TRBJ2-2, with 13 bases identical to TRBD2. The CDR3 is made up of 16 amino acids. CDR1 is ENHRY and CDR2 is SYGVKD in the germline V gene. V lost 10 bases and J lost 7; bases outside the gene matches: 12. The CDR3 region has the DNA TGTGCCACCGGGACTAGCGGGAAAGAGTCGGGCGGGGAGCTGTTTTTT. It is translated as CATGTSGKESGGELFF.